A single sample gave rise to the 18 T cell receptor beta chains below, sequenced in a study of blood T cell repertoires in COVID-19. Profiling relied on immunoSEQ multiplex PCR, and the TCRdb table lists in-frame clones only, not all of them. The profile covers roughly 200,000 clones, with about 93% appearing a single time and about 0.54% taken by the ten largest. Sequencing was performed on peripheral blood. Receptors originate from a man aged 50 to 60 with acute or convalescent COVID-19.

The chain uses TRBV9 and TRBJ2-3, with D maybe TRBD2 (6 bases). V lost 3 bases, J lost 2 bases, and 13 bases lay in between. The length of the CDR3 is 15 residues. Looked up from germline, CDR1 is SGDLS and CDR2 is YYNGEE. For the CDR3, the DNA is TGTGCCAGCAGCGCCCGGGACTGGCCCACAGATACGCAGTATTTT. Translation gives CASSARDWPTDTQYF.

This sequence joins TRBV18 and TRBJ1-2, with TRBD1 matching over 10 bases. CDR1 and CDR2 (germline): KGHSH, LQKENI. The CDR3 is made up of 15 amino acids. After removal of 3 bases from V and 6 bases from J, the junction contained 7 bases not matched to a gene. Here the CDR3 reads CASSPLTGGKDGYTF. The CDR3 nucleotides are TGTGCCAGCTCACCGCTGACAGGGGGCAAGGATGGCTACACCTTC.

The rearrangement uses TRBV7-2 and TRBJ1-1; 8 bases agree with TRBD1. CDR3 length: 12 amino acids. Germline V gives CDR1 SGHTA, CDR2 FQGNSA. With V trimmed by 5 bases and J by 8 bases, 4 bases remained unmatched. The CDR3 here is CASSIGTGEAFF. The CDR3 DNA reads TGTGCCAGCAGCATAGGGACAGGAGAAGCTTTCTTT.

This clone was recorded only once. The chain carries TRBV19 and TRBJ2-1; 10 bases match TRBD2. The CDR3 is 15 amino acids. Per germline, CDR1 LNHDA and CDR2 SQIVND (reference sequence). V lost 4 bases and J lost 3; bases outside the gene matches: 3. The CDR3 DNA follows: TGTGCCAGTAGTACCGCTAGCGGGAGCTACAATGAGCAGTTCTTC. It is translated as CASSTASGSYNEQFF. Full variable domain (rest looked up from reference TRBV19 and TRBJ2-1): DGGITQSPKYLFRKEGQNVTLSCEQNLNHDAMYWYRQDPGQGLRLIYYSQIVNDFQKGDIAEGYSVSREKKESFPLTVTSAQKNPTAFYLCASSTASGSYNEQFFGPGTRLTVL.

The chain links TRBV6-4 to TRBJ2-3; unclear D gene. V lost 5 bases, J lost 1 base, and 10 bases lay in between. The CDR3 contains 14 residues. Germline CDR1 MRHNA, CDR2 SNTAGT. CDR3 protein: CASSPGSGTDTQYF. CDR3 bases: TGTGCCAGCAGTCCCGGGTCAGGCACAGATACGCAGTATTTT.

V gene TRBV7-3 combines with J gene TRBJ2-2; possibly TRBD2 for D (6 bases). Trimming took off 5 bases at V and 1 base at J, with 17 bases between the two ends. The CDR3 is 17 amino acids. Per the germline V gene, CDR1 is SGHTA and CDR2 is FQGTGA. The CDR3: CASSTPVGGMNTGELFF. The CDR3 nucleotides are TGTGCCAGCAGCACCCCGGTGGGCGGGATGAACACCGGGGAGCTGTTTTTT.

The chain links TRBV21-1 to TRBJ2-2; TRBD2 is the table's D call and was not checked against the DNA. TRBV21-1 is termed a pseudogene. The CDR3 consists of 18 residues. Written as DNA, the CDR3 is TGTGCCAGCAGCAAGACTTACTTCAGCAGTCCGAACACCGGGGAGCTGTTTTTT. This encodes CASSKTYFSSPNTGELFF.

The chain carries TRBV4-1 and TRBJ2-5; 9 bases agree with TRBD2. CDR3 size: 19 residues. Per germline, CDR1 MGHRA and CDR2 YSYEKL. The V and J ends lost 1 base and 1 base, in that order; junction bases with no gene match: 13. Written as DNA, the CDR3 is TGCGCCAGCAGCCAAGCTGTGCGGGGGGGCCACGTTATCCAAGAGACCCAGTACTTC. The encoded protein is CASSQAVRGGHVIQETQYF.

CDR3 region: CASRNPGETQYF. The CDR3 nucleotides are TGCGCCAGCAGGAACCCGGGGGAGACCCAGTACTTC. This rearrangement joins TRBV5-1 to TRBJ2-5; maybe TRBD2 (5 bases). Trimming shortened V by 5 bases and J by 5 bases, and 10 bases separated the two germline ends. This CDR3 has 12 amino acids. The germline V gene encodes CDR1 SGHRS and CDR2 YFSETQ.

This clone was detected once. The chain links TRBV28 to TRBJ1-1, with D uncertain. The V end lost 2 bases, the J end lost 4 bases, and 11 bases lay between the germline ends. There are 14 residues in the CDR3. From germline, CDR1 is MDHEN and CDR2 SYDVKM. The CDR3 nucleotides are TGTGCCAGCAGTTTAGAACAGCGGGGCACTGAAGCTTTCTTT. This codes for CASSLEQRGTEAFF.

V usage is TRBV27 and J usage is TRBJ2-1; 8 bases are a match to TRBD2. Germline V gene sequence: CDR1 MNHEY, CDR2 SMNVEV (reference sequence). The CDR3 sequence is 15 residues long. Unmatched junction bases numbered 9, after V lost 3 bases and J lost 8 bases. CDR3 DNA: TGTGCCAGCAGTTTGTCGGCGGGGGGTCTCGATGAGCAGTTCTTC. Its protein is CASSLSAGGLDEQFF.

This clone was found once. The genes are TRBV9 and TRBJ1-2, with 10 bases aligning to TRBD1. Germline V gene sequence: CDR1 SGDLS, CDR2 YYNGEE. Germline trimming cut 4 bases from V and 2 bases from J; bases unmatched to any gene: 5. The CDR3 runs to 15 residues. This chain's CDR3 is CASSPPGQGNYGYTF. DNA for the CDR3: TGTGCCAGCAGCCCCCCGGGACAGGGGAACTATGGCTACACCTTC.

The chain joins TRBV28 to TRBJ2-7; 10 nucleotides match TRBD1. Germline trimming cut 2 bases from V and 5 bases from J; bases unmatched to any gene: 6. Germline-derived CDR1 and CDR2 are MDHEN and SYDVKM. The CDR3 extends over 15 amino acids. CDR3 DNA sequence: TGTGCCAGCAGTTTACGCACCGGGACAGGGGACGAGCAGTACTTC. This encodes CASSLRTGTGDEQYF. Full variable domain (remainder filled in from reference TRBV28 and TRBJ2-7): DVKVTQSSRYLVKRTGEKVFLECVQDMDHENMFWYRQDPGLGLRLIYFSYDVKMKEKGDIPEGYSVSREKKERFSLILESASTNQTSMYLCASSLRTGTGDEQYFGPGTRLTVT.

This chain joins TRBV19 and TRBJ1-6, with 9 bases fitting TRBD1. Trimming took 9 bases from V and 6 from J; bases not matched to a gene: 6. Germline CDR1 is LNHDA and CDR2 is SQIVND (reference sequence). The CDR3 has 14 amino acids. In DNA, the CDR3 is TGTGCCAGCCGTGAGGGACAGGGTAATTCACCCCTCCACTTT. It translates to CASREGQGNSPLHF.

This clone was recorded only once. The chain links TRBV7-2 to TRBJ1-5; a possible D gene is TRBD1 (6 bases). Germline V gene lookup returns CDR1 SGHTA and CDR2 FQGNSA. The CDR3 runs to 14 residues. The ends were cut back, 3 bases at V and 1 base at J, with 7 bases in the middle. The CDR3 protein is CASSFGQSNQPQHF. CDR3 in DNA: TGTGCCAGCAGCTTTGGACAGAGCAATCAGCCCCAGCATTTT.

The chain uses TRBV28 and TRBJ2-7; TRBD2 aligns across 8 bases. The ends lost 0 bases at V and 5 bases at J; junction bases unmatched: 15. The CDR3 runs to 18 residues. Looked up from germline, CDR1 is MDHEN and CDR2 is SYDVKM. The CDR3 here is CASSLCIHPGAGDDEQYF. The CDR3 bases are TGTGCCAGCAGTTTATGCATCCACCCGGGAGCGGGAGACGACGAGCAGTACTTC.

CDR3 sequence: CASSRDSATNEKLFF. For the CDR3, the DNA is TGTGCCAGCAGCCGGGACAGTGCAACTAATGAAAAACTGTTTTTT. This rearrangement joins TRBV7-9 to TRBJ1-4; 7 bases align to TRBD1. This CDR3 is 15 amino acids long. V was pared by 5 bases and J by 0 bases, with 3 bases of the junction left unmatched. Per germline, CDR1 SEHNR and CDR2 FQNEAQ (reference sequence).

This sequence joins TRBV19 and TRBJ1-5; 7 positions match TRBD1. Germline V gene lookup returns CDR1 LNHDA and CDR2 SQIVND (reference sequence). V trimming: 5 bases; J trimming: 3 bases; junction bases outside the gene matches: 4. This CDR3 region has 14 residues. CDR3 protein: CASSPGQANQPQHF. Here the CDR3 DNA reads TGTGCCAGTAGTCCAGGACAGGCCAATCAGCCCCAGCATTTT.